The 4 T cell receptor beta chains given below trace back to one sample, sequenced in a study of blood T cell repertoires in COVID-19. TCRdb's copy holds only in-frame clones and misses some; the assay was immunoSEQ multiplex PCR. The data hold some 250,000 clones, with more than 75% observed a single time. The sample comprised PBMCs or T cells enriched from blood (not recorded which). The receptor set was obtained from a man aged 18 to 30 who had recovered from COVID-19.

The chain joins TRBV7-9 to TRBJ1-1, with D perhaps TRBD1 (6 bases). Trimming removed 4 bases at V and 5 bases at J, with 14 bases between. CDR1 is SEHNR, CDR2 FQNEAQ, per germline (reference sequence). The CDR3 totals 14 residues. In DNA, the CDR3 is TGTGCCAGCAGCTCGCAGGGGAGTGAGACTGAAGCTTTCTTT. This codes for CASSSQGSETEAFF.

In this sample, this clone turned up a few times. The CDR3 DNA reads as TGTGCCATCAGTGCTGGGCAGTTCTATGGCTACACCTTC. Translated, it gives CAISAGQFYGYTF. This chain uses TRBV10-3 with TRBJ1-2; no reliable D call. Germline-derived CDR1 and CDR2 are ENHRY and SYGVKD. Trimming left V 4 bases short and J 4 bases short, with 10 bases between. CDR3 length equals 13 residues.

The chain links TRBV2 to TRBJ2-1, with 13 bases lining up with TRBD2. The CDR3 contains 18 residues. Germline loops: CDR1 SNHLY, CDR2 FYNNEI. The trim removed 6 bases at V and 6 bases at J, leaving 14 bases unmatched. The chain's CDR3 is CASSVPIKRLAGGNEQFF. In DNA form, the CDR3 reads TGTGCCAGCAGCGTCCCCATCAAACGACTAGCGGGGGGCAATGAGCAGTTCTTC.

The rearrangement uses TRBV6-1 and TRBJ1-5; 8 positions match TRBD1. V shed 3 bases, J shed 5 bases, and the junction held 3 bases outside the gene matches. Germline assignment: CDR1 MNHNS and CDR2 SASEGT. CDR3 length: 14 residues. Here the CDR3 reads CASSDGTGYQPQHF. The CDR3 region has the DNA TGTGCCAGCAGTGATGGGACAGGATATCAGCCCCAGCATTTT.